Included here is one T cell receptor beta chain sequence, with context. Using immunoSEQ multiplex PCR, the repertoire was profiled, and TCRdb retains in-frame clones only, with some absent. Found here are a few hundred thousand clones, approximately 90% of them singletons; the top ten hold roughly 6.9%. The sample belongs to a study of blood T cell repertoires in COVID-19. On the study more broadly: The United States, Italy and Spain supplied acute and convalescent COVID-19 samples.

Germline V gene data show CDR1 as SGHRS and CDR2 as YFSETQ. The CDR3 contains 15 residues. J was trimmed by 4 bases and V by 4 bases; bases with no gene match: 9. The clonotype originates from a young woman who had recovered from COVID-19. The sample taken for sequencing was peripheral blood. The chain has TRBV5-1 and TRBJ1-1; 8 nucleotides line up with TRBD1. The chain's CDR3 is CASSSRQGSGTEAFF. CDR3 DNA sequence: TGCGCCAGCAGCAGTAGACAGGGGTCTGGCACTGAAGCTTTCTTT.